The source of this T cell receptor beta chain is a study of beta chain features in type 1 diabetes. Study-wide context: Age, gender and cell yields were similar between patients and healthy donors.

Sorted populations all had greater than 95% purity. There are a few counts of this clone. Its antigen is not known. Investigators reverse transcribed all isolated RNA, so they sequenced expressed TCRB transcripts. Sequenced naive, central memory and regulatory T cell samples produced an average of about 3.7 million reads. Clones were sequenced by immunoSEQ multiplex PCR, and TCRdb holds only the in-frame ones, with some missing. Of 200,000 to 250,000 clones in the sample, about 71% were seen once. Study-wide results and caveats: When VDJ junctions were examined, type 1 diabetes patients showed fewer insertions and more deletions.

The clonotype originates from a man aged 25-45 years in good health. Material for sequencing was naive CD4+ T cells from blood.

The CDR3 reads CAFPKRDSNYGYTF. The CDR3 DNA reads TGTGCCTTCCCCAAGAGGGACAGTAACTATGGCTACACCTTC. V gene TRBV30 combines with J gene TRBJ1-2, with TRBD1 identical over 7 bases. CDR3 length equals 14 residues. The ends lost 7 bases at V and 1 base at J; junction bases unmatched: 9. Germline V gene sequence: CDR1 GTSNPN, CDR2 SVGIG (reference sequence).